The present TCR beta chain was sequenced within a study of T cells in Graves' hyperthyroidism and ophthalmopathy. Study-wide points: In blood, most of the thyroid clonotypes expanded above 0.001 were also present.

Germline loops: CDR1 ENHRY, CDR2 SYGVKD. Trimming removed 6 bases from V and 1 base from J, with 13 bases in between. This CDR3 spans 14 amino acids. Researchers amplified the TCR beta CDR3 regions from RNA transcripts. The HTBI primer set was used in a first-round RT-PCR of the TCR CDR3. Each CDR3 protein gets one entry after TCRdb re-called the multiplex PCR reads with MiXCR. The sample shows roughly 580,000 distinct CDR3 sequences, 14% of them seen only once. Subjects aged 18 to 65 presented with newly diagnosed hyperthyroidism of less than 2 months' duration. Regarding this clonotype: Antigen: not known.

The chain couples TRBV10-3 to TRBJ2-7; no reliable D call. This receptor was obtained from a woman aged 25 to 39 with Graves' hyperthyroidism that later progressed to Graves' ophthalmopathy. Sequenced material: blood. The CDR3 nucleotides read TGTGCCATCAGCGGCTCCTCGCGTTCCTACGAGCAGTACTTC. As protein: CAISGSSRSYEQYF.